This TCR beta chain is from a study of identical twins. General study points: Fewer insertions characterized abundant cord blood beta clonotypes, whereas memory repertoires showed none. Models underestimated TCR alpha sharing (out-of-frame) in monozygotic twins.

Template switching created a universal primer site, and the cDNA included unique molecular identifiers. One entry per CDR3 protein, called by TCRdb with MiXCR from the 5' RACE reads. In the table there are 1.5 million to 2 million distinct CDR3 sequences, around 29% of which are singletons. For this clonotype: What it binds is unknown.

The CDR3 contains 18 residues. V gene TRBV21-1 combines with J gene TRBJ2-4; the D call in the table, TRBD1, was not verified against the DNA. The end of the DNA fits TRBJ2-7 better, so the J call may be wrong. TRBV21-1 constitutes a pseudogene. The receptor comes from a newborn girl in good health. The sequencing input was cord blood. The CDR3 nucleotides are TGTGCCAGCAGCAAAGCGCGTGGAGAACGGGGGGGAACCTACGAGCAGTACTTC. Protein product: CASSKARGERGGTYEQYF.